These 9 T cell receptor beta chains were sequenced from one sample in a study of T cell repertoires and HLA-DP antigens. Their cognate antigens are unknown. Here immunoSEQ multiplex PCR was the method, and the copy in TCRdb shows in-frame clones only, minus some. Of about 89,000 clones listed, more than 75% were seen once; the top ten hold about 1.5%. Sequenced input: CD4+ T cells from PBMCs. The receptors here all came from a man aged 50 to 60 in good health and CMV-seronegative.

The chain uses TRBV7-2 and TRBJ1-5, with D unclear. This CDR3 is built from 13 residues. Per germline, CDR1 SGHTA and CDR2 FQGNSA. Trimming shortened V by 5 bases and J by 1 base, and 6 bases separated the two germline ends. CDR3 amino acids: CASSPRSNQPQHF. The CDR3 coding sequence is TGTGCCAGCAGCCCCCGCAGCAATCAGCCCCAGCATTTT.

The chain's CDR3 is CASSESGSTGQPQHF. The CDR3 region has the DNA TGTGCCAGCAGTGAATCGGGGTCCACCGGGCAGCCCCAGCATTTT. V usage is TRBV2 and J usage is TRBJ1-5; no clear D gene. The V and J ends lost 2 bases and 7 bases respectively, with 15 bases between them. The CDR3 runs to 15 residues. Germline V lookup: CDR1 SNHLY, CDR2 FYNNEI.

The chain is built from TRBV7-6 and TRBJ1-3, with 8 bases aligning to TRBD1. The V gene's germline CDR1 is SGHVS and CDR2 FNYEAQ. The length of the CDR3 is 16 residues. Germline trimming cut 4 bases from V and 0 bases from J; bases unmatched to any gene: 5. This chain's CDR3 is CASSYTGGFSGNTIYF. The CDR3 DNA reads as TGTGCCAGCAGCTACACAGGGGGATTCTCTGGAAACACCATATATTTT.

This chain connects TRBV4-1 to TRBJ1-1; 7 nucleotides align to TRBD1. V lost 0 bases to trimming and J lost 0 bases; unmatched junction nucleotides: 7. The CDR3 spans 17 residues. Germline CDR1 is MGHRA and CDR2 is YSYEKL. The CDR3 bases are TGCGCCAGCAGCCAAGATCTGAACAGGGGACTGAACACTGAAGCTTTCTTT. It encodes CASSQDLNRGLNTEAFF.

J is TRBJ1-1 and V is TRBV6-5; the D gene is possibly TRBD1 (6 bases). The V gene lost 5 bases and the J gene lost 11 bases, with 18 bases spanning the gap. The CDR3 contains 13 residues. The germline V gene has CDR1 MNHEY and CDR2 SVGAGI. The DNA for the CDR3 is TGTGCCAGCAGTCCAGTTCCGGGGGGCGACGCTTTCTTT. Residues: CASSPVPGGDAFF.

CDR3 residues: CSARSGSGYTF. In nucleotides, the CDR3 is TGCAGTGCTAGGTCGGGTTCCGGCTACACCTTC. The gene calls are TRBV20-1 and TRBJ1-2; the D is unclear. Deletions cut 3 bases from V and 8 bases from J, with 10 bases between. CDR1 and CDR2 from the germline V gene are DFQATT and SNEGSKA (reference sequence). The CDR3 length is 11 residues.

The V and J genes are TRBV19 and TRBJ2-1; a weak D match, TRBD1 (6 bases). From germline, CDR1 is LNHDA and CDR2 SQIVND (reference sequence). The V and J ends lost 5 bases and 0 bases respectively, with 11 bases between them. The CDR3 extends over 15 amino acids. This CDR3 is CASSSRGTSYNEQFF. The CDR3 nucleotides read TGTGCCAGTAGTTCCAGGGGAACCTCCTACAATGAGCAGTTCTTC.

The chain combines TRBV19 with TRBJ1-1, with D perhaps matching TRBD1 (5 bases). The V end was cut by 5 bases, the J end by 7 bases, with 20 bases between. The CDR3 is 15 amino acids. Germline CDR1 reads LNHDA; CDR2 reads SQIVND (reference sequence). The CDR3 DNA sequence: TGTGCCAGTAGTCCCGGGACGATCCACGTTGTTGAAGCTTTCTTT. Its translation: CASSPGTIHVVEAFF.

This clone was counted between two and nine times. Here the CDR3 reads CASSGWDTEAFF. The DNA for the CDR3 is TGTGCCAGCAGTGGCTGGGACACTGAAGCTTTCTTT. The chain links TRBV6-1 to TRBJ1-1; the D is unclear. The CDR3 totals 12 residues. Trimming shortened V by 4 bases and J by 3 bases, and 6 bases separated the two germline ends. The germline gives CDR1 MNHNS, CDR2 SASEGT.